The rows below give T cell receptor beta chains drawn from one sample of a study of T-cell reconstitution after alpha-beta-depleted transplantation in children. One entry per CDR3 protein results from TCRdb running MiXCR on the PCR reads. The sample records 200,000 to 250,000 distinct CDR3 sequences, approximately 7% being singletons. The material sequenced was PBMCs, taken before TCRalphabeta/CD19-depleted stem cell transplant. The receptors shown here come from a boy aged 2 to 10 with acute lymphoblastic leukemia, due to receive a stem cell transplant. The CDR3 runs from the conserved cysteine through the conserved F or W. A D gene is named only where the DNA matches it firmly. Not every row has a clone size; where given, it reads once, few, many or a size class.

V gene	D gene	clone size	J gene	CDR3 DNA	CDR3 protein
TRBV12-3/TRBV12-4	-	many	TRBJ2-2	TGTGCCAGCAGTGGAGTGTCTGGCTCGAACACCGGGGAGCTGTTTTTT	CASSGVSGSNTGELFF
TRBV20-1	TRBD2	few	TRBJ2-7	TGCAGTGCTAGACTTAGCGGGGGCAGTGGGGAGCAGTACTTC	CSARLSGGSGEQYF
TRBV28	-	many	TRBJ1-6	TGTGCCAGCAGTTTATGGGTGAGAGAAGATCATTCACCCCTCCACTTT	CASSLWVREDHSPLHF
TRBV10-3	-	-	TRBJ1-2	TGTGCCATCTTAGATCCGGGGGTGGCTGGCTACACCTTC	CAILDPGVAGYTF
TRBV27	TRBD2	few	TRBJ2-1	TGTGCCAGCAGTTTATTAGCGGGAGTAGACAATGAGCAGTTCTTC	CASSLLAGVDNEQFF
TRBV5-1	TRBD2	few	TRBJ2-1	TGCGCAACCTCTAGCGGTCGGGATTACAATGAGCAGTTCTTC	CATSSGRDYNEQFF
TRBV9	TRBD1	-	TRBJ2-1	TGTGCCAGCAGCCTTGGTCGAGGGGGCAATCCCTACAATGAGCAGTTCTTC	CASSLGRGGNPYNEQFF
TRBV20-1	-	many	TRBJ2-7	TGCAGTGCTCTTTCCTTTACTATTCAGGGAAGTCGGACGGATCAGTACTTC	CSALSFTIQGSRTDQYF
TRBV7-8	-	-	TRBJ2-1	TGTGCCAGCAGCCAGCGGGCCTCGTCCTACAATGAGCAGTTCTTC	CASSQRASSYNEQFF
TRBV29-1	TRBD1	many	TRBJ2-3	TGCAGCGCAGACCCCCAGGGGGCGGCGCATACGCAGTATTTT	CSADPQGAAHTQYF
TRBV28	TRBD2	many	TRBJ2-1	TGTGCCAGCAGTTGGGGGGAGGGGCGGACCTACAATGAGCAGTTCTTC	CASSWGEGRTYNEQFF
TRBV19	-	-	TRBJ2-3	TGTGCCAGTAGTATGCTCGATACGCAGTATTTT	CASSMLDTQYF
TRBV27	TRBD1	few	TRBJ2-5	TGTGCCAGCAGTCAAAACCATCCAGGGGGCCCGGAGACCCAGTACTTC	CASSQNHPGGPETQYF
TRBV7-9	TRBD2	few	TRBJ2-1	TGTGCCAGCAGCCTACTAGCGGAAATATCCAATGAGCAGTTCTTC	CASSLLAEISNEQFF
TRBV28	-	many	TRBJ1-1	TGTGCCAGCATACCGGGACCCAATTGGGACACTGAAGCTTTCTTT	CASIPGPNWDTEAFF
TRBV7-9	TRBD1	few	TRBJ2-7	TGTGCCAGCAGCTTATCCAGGACAGGGGGTGAGCAGTACTTC	CASSLSRTGGEQYF
TRBV28	TRBD2	many	TRBJ2-2	TGTGCCAGCAGCCTCCCTCGACTAGCTGGGAGAACCGGGGAGCTGTTTTTT	CASSLPRLAGRTGELFF
TRBV5-5	TRBD1	few	TRBJ1-3	TGTGCCAGCAGCTTGCCGGACAGGTCGAACTCTGGAAACACCATATATTTT	CASSLPDRSNSGNTIYF
TRBV20-1	-	many	TRBJ2-7	TGCAGTGCCAATAACAGGGAATTCTCCTACGAGCAGTACTTC	CSANNREFSYEQYF
TRBV27	-	many	TRBJ2-7	TGTGCCAGCAGTTTACTGAGAGGGGGGGACTACGAGCAGTACTTC	CASSLLRGGDYEQYF
TRBV7-2	TRBD1	many	TRBJ1-6	TGTGCCAGCAGCTTCGGACAGGGGGGATCACCCCTCCACTTT	CASSFGQGGSPLHF
TRBV7-9	-	-	TRBJ2-7	TGTGCCAGCAGCTTCCTGGGGGAGACCTACGAGCAGTACTTC	CASSFLGETYEQYF
TRBV5-1	TRBD2	many	TRBJ2-3	TGCGCCAGCAGCTATACAGGACTAGCGGGAGTTGGCGCAGATACGCAGTATTTT	CASSYTGLAGVGADTQYF
TRBV7-2	-	-	TRBJ1-1	TGTGCCAGCAGCCAATCGGGGGGCACTGAAGCTTTCTTT	CASSQSGGTEAFF
TRBV6-2/TRBV6-3	-	-	TRBJ1-4	TGTGCCAGCAGTTACGATCGGGGCGCGGATGAAAAACTGTTTTTT	CASSYDRGADEKLFF
TRBV19	-	few	TRBJ2-2	TGTGCCAGTAGTATAACAGGCGACCACGGGGAGCTGTTTTTT	CASSITGDHGELFF